This is a list of T cell receptor beta chains from one sample in a study of blood T cell repertoires in COVID-19. Assay: immunoSEQ multiplex PCR; the TCRdb copy retains only in-frame clones and omits some. Here the sample spans some 110,000 clones, roughly 80% being singletons. The source material was peripheral blood. The receptors were gathered from a woman in her sixties or seventies with acute or convalescent COVID-19. Both conserved end residues are part of each CDR3. The D gene is left open where the match is weak. Not every row has a clone size; where given, it reads once, few, many or a size class.

CDR3nt,CDR3aa,abundance,d_gene,v_gene,j_gene
TGCAGCGTTGAGGGACAGTCGGGCACTGAAGCTTTCTTT,CSVEGQSGTEAFF,NA,TRBD1,TRBV29-1,TRBJ1-1
TGTGCCAGCAGTTACACCGGACAGGGTGGAGGCTACACCTTC,CASSYTGQGGGYTF,NA,TRBD1,TRBV6-5,TRBJ1-2
TGTGCCAGCAGCTCGTTCGCAGGGAAGTTCTTC,CASSSFAGKFF,NA,NA,TRBV7-9,TRBJ2-1
TGTGCCAGTAGACTTTCTGACAGGCTCAGCTATAATTCACCCCTCCACTTT,CASRLSDRLSYNSPLHF,NA,NA,TRBV19,TRBJ1-6
TGCGCCAGCAGCTTGGCAACTGGACATCAAAAACTGTTTTTT,CASSLATGHQKLFF,NA,NA,TRBV5-1,TRBJ1-4
TGTGCCAGCAGTGAAGGGGGCTCCCCGTACTATGGCTACACCTTC,CASSEGGSPYYGYTF,NA,NA,TRBV25-1,TRBJ1-2
TGTGCCAGCTCACCGAGCACAGGGCCATCTGGAAACACCATATATTTT,CASSPSTGPSGNTIYF,once,NA,TRBV18,TRBJ1-3
TGTGCCAGCAGCTTCGGACGGGGGAGCTCCTACGAGCAGTACTTC,CASSFGRGSSYEQYF,NA,NA,TRBV7-2,TRBJ2-7
TGTGCCAGCAGTGAAGGATGGACAGGCGCTGAAGCTTTCTTT,CASSEGWTGAEAFF,NA,TRBD1,TRBV2,TRBJ1-1
TGTGCCAGCAGTGGGACAGCACTGGGGACCCAGTACTTC,CASSGTALGTQYF,NA,TRBD1,TRBV12-3/TRBV12-4,TRBJ2-5
TGCGCCAGCAGCGTCGGGACAGACAGCTATGGCTACACCTTC,CASSVGTDSYGYTF,NA,TRBD1,TRBV5-1,TRBJ1-2
TGTGCCAGCAGAAAAAGCGGGAGGGTCTACAATGAGCAGTTCTTC,CASRKSGRVYNEQFF,NA,TRBD2,TRBV7-9,TRBJ2-1
TGTGCCAGCAGCCCTGACAGGGACAATCAGCCCCAGCATTTT,CASSPDRDNQPQHF,NA,TRBD1,TRBV11-2,TRBJ1-5
TGTGCCAGCACTACCCCTTTCGGCGGGGACTTCTCCTACAATGAGCAGTTCTTC,CASTTPFGGDFSYNEQFF,NA,NA,TRBV11-2,TRBJ2-1
TGTGCCAGCAGCTTAGAGGTGGGGCAGGGGAGAAGGAACACTGAAGCTTTCTTT,CASSLEVGQGRRNTEAFF,NA,NA,TRBV7-9,TRBJ1-1
TGCGCCAGCAGCTTGGACCTAAACAATGAGCAGTTCTTC,CASSLDLNNEQFF,NA,NA,TRBV5-1,TRBJ2-1
TGTGCCAGCAGTCGACCCCCGGGAAGCGCAGATACGCAGTATTTT,CASSRPPGSADTQYF,NA,NA,TRBV27,TRBJ2-3
TGTGCCAGCAGCTTAAACAGTCTAAGCACAGATACGCAGTATTTT,CASSLNSLSTDTQYF,NA,NA,TRBV11-2,TRBJ2-3
TGTGCCAGCAGCTTTTATAGCGGGGGGGCTATCGACAATGAGCAGTTCTTC,CASSFYSGGAIDNEQFF,once,TRBD2,TRBV7-2,TRBJ2-1
TGTGCCAGCACTTGGGTGGTAGGGGGAACTGAAGCTTTCTTT,CASTWVVGGTEAFF,NA,NA,TRBV25-1,TRBJ1-1
TGTGCCAGCACTTCGGACAGGGGATACGAGCAGTACTTC,CASTSDRGYEQYF,NA,TRBD1,TRBV2,TRBJ2-7
TGTGCCACCAGTGATTTGCACCGGGGGGACGAAAAACTGTTTTTT,CATSDLHRGDEKLFF,NA,NA,TRBV24-1,TRBJ1-4
TGTGCCAGTAGTAAGGACTCGGGATCCTTCACTTTCTTT,CASSKDSGSFTFF,once,NA,TRBV19,TRBJ1-1
TGTGCCAGCAGTGTCGGCAGGGGTAACGAGCAGTACTTC,CASSVGRGNEQYF,NA,NA,TRBV2,TRBJ2-7
TGTGCCAGCAGCCTTAAAGGGGGGGGTGAAAAACTGTTTTTT,CASSLKGGGEKLFF,NA,NA,TRBV3-1/TRBV3-2,TRBJ1-4
TGTGCCAGCAGCGTAGTGTCAGGGGGGCACACTGAAGCTTTCTTT,CASSVVSGGHTEAFF,once,TRBD1,TRBV9,TRBJ1-1
TGTGCCAGCAACAGGGGGCGCGGTGAAAAACTGTTTTTT,CASNRGRGEKLFF,NA,TRBD1,TRBV2,TRBJ1-4
TGTGCCAGTAGTATAGTATCGGGGGACGGGGAGCTGTTTTTT,CASSIVSGDGELFF,NA,NA,TRBV19,TRBJ2-2
TGTGCCAGCAGTGAATCGAGAGGGACAGTCTACAATGAGCAGTTCTTC,CASSESRGTVYNEQFF,NA,TRBD1,TRBV25-1,TRBJ2-1
TGTGCCTGGGACGGGACTAGCGGAGCCAATGAGCAGTTCTTC,CAWDGTSGANEQFF,NA,TRBD2,TRBV30,TRBJ2-1
TGTGCCAGCAGCCAAGAGGTCTCTGGGGCCAACGTCCTGACTTTC,CASSQEVSGANVLTF,NA,NA,TRBV16,TRBJ2-6